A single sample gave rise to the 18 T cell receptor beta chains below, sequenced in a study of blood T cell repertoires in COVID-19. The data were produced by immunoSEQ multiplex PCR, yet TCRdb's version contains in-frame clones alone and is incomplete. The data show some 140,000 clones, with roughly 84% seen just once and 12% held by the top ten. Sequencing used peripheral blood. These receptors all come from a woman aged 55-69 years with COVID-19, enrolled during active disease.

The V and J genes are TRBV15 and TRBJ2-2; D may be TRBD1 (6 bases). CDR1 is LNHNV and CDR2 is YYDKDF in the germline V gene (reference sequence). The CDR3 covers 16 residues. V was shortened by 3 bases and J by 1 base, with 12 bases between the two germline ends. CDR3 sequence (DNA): TGTGCCACCAGCAGCTCCCAACAGGGGAACACCGGGGAGCTGTTTTTT. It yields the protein CATSSSQQGNTGELFF.

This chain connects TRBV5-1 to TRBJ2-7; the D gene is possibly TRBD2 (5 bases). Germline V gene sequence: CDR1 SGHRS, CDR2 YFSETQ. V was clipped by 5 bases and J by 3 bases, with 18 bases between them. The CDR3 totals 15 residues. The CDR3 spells CASSIGVEVSYEQYF. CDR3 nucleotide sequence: TGCGCCAGCAGTATCGGGGTGGAGGTTAGCTACGAGCAGTACTTC.

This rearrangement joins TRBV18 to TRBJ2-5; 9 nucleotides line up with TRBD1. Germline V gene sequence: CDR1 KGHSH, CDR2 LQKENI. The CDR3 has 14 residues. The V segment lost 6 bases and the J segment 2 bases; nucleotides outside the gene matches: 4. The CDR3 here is CASSGTGKQETQYF. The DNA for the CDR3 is TGTGCCAGCTCGGGGACAGGGAAACAAGAGACCCAGTACTTC.

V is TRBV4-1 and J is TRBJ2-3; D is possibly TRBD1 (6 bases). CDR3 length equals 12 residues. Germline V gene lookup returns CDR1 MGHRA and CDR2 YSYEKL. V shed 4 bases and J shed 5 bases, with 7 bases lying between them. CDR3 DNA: TGCGCCAGCAGCCCCAGGGGAGATACGCAGTATTTT. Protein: CASSPRGDTQYF.

CDR3 in DNA: TGTGCCAGCTCCCGGGACAGCACTAATTCACCCCTCCACTTT. Its protein product is CASSRDSTNSPLHF. V is TRBV18 and J is TRBJ1-6; TRBD1 matches at 7 bases. Germline trimming cut 6 bases from V and 6 bases from J; bases unmatched to any gene: 5. The CDR3 loop spans 14 amino acids. Germline CDR1 KGHSH, CDR2 LQKENI.

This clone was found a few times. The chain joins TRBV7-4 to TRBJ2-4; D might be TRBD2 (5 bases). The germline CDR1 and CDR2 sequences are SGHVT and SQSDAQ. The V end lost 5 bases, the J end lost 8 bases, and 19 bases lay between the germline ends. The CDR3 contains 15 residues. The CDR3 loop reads CASSLPPSPRYIQYF. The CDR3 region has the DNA TGTGCCAGCAGCCTACCCCCTAGCCCTAGGTACATTCAGTACTTC.

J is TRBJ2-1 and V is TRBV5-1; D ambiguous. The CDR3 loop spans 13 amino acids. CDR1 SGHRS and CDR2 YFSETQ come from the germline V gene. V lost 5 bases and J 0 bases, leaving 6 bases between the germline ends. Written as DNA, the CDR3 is TGCGCCAGCAGTGAGGTCTCCTACAATGAGCAGTTCTTC. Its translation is CASSEVSYNEQFF. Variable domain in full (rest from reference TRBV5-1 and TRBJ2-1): KAGVTQTPRYLIKTRGQQVTLSCSPISGHRSVSWYQQTPGQGLQFLFEYFSETQRNKGNFPGRFSGRQFSNSRSEMNVSTLELGDSALYLCASSEVSYNEQFFGPGTRLTVL.

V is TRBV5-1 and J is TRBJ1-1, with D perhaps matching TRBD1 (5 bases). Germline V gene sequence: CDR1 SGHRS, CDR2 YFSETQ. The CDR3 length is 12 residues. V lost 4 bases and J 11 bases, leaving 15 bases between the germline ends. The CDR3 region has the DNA TGCGCCAGCAGCCTGACAGAGGGGAGGGCTTTCTTT. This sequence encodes CASSLTEGRAFF.

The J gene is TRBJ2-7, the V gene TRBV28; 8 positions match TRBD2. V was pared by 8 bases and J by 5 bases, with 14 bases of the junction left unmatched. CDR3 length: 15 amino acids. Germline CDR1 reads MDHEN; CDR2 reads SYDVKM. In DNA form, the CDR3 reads TGTGCCAGCCTTAACGGGGGGGTGCGGGGCGACGAGCAGTACTTC. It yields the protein CASLNGGVRGDEQYF.

CDR3 amino acids: CASSLNSLPSTDTQYF. The CDR3 DNA reads TGTGCCAGCAGCTTGAACAGCCTACCTAGCACAGATACGCAGTATTTT. The rearrangement links TRBV5-4 to TRBJ2-3; D gene unclear. The CDR3 runs 16 residues. Deletions cut 1 base from V and 0 bases from J, with 12 bases between. Germline assignment: CDR1 SGHNT and CDR2 YYREEE (reference sequence).

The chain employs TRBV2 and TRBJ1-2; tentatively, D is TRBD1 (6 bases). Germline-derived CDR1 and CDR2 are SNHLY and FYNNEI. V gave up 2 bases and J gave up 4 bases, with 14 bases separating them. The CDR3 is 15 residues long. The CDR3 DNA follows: TGTGCCAGCAGTGAACGTTCGAGGACAGCCTATGGCTACACCTTC. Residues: CASSERSRTAYGYTF.

CDR3 coding DNA: TGTGCCAGCAGCTTTTCTAGCGGGAGAAATGGTGAGCAGTTCTTC. Protein: CASSFSSGRNGEQFF. The chain joins TRBV11-2 to TRBJ2-1, with TRBD2 matching 10 bases. The germline V gene has CDR1 SGHAT and CDR2 FQNNGV. With 3 bases clipped from V and 9 bases from J, the junction kept 8 bases outside the gene matches. The CDR3 has 15 residues.

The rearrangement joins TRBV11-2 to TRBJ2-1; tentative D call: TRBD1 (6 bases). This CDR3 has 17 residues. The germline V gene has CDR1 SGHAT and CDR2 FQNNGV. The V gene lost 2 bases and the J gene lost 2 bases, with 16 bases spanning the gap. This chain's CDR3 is CASSLRTDTFTYNEQFF. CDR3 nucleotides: TGTGCCAGCAGCTTACGGACAGACACTTTTACCTACAATGAGCAGTTCTTC.

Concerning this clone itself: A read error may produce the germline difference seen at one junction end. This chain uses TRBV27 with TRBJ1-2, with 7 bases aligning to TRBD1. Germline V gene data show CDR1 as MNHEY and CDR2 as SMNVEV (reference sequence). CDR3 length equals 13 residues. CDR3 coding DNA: TGTGCCAGCAGCAAGGGACAGACCTATAGCTACACCTTC. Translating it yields CASSKGQTYSYTF.

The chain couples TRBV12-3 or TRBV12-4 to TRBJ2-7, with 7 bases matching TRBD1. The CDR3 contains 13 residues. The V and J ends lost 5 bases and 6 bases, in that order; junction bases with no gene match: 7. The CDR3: CASSGRGGGEQYF. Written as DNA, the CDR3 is TGTGCCAGCAGTGGCCGAGGGGGCGGCGAGCAGTACTTC.

CDR3 sequence reads: CASSGNRVGYTF. CDR3 nucleotides: TGCGCCAGCAGCGGAAACAGGGTTGGCTACACCTTC. The rearrangement joins TRBV5-1 to TRBJ1-2; tentative D call: TRBD1 (6 bases). The CDR3 extends over 12 amino acids. From germline, CDR1 is SGHRS and CDR2 YFSETQ. With 4 bases removed from V and 7 bases from J, the gap between germline ends came to 11 bases.

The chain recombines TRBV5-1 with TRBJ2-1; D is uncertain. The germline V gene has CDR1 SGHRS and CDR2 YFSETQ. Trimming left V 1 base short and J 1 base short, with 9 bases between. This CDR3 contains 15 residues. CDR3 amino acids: CASSLSTPSYNEQFF. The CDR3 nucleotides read TGCGCCAGCAGCTTGTCCACACCGTCCTACAATGAGCAGTTCTTC.

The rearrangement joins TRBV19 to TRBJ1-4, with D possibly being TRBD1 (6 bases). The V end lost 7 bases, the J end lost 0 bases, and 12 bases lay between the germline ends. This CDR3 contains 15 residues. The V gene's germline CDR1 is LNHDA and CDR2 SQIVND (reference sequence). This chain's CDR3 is CASKVGHATNEKLFF. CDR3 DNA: TGTGCCAGTAAGGTGGGACACGCAACTAATGAAAAACTGTTTTTT.